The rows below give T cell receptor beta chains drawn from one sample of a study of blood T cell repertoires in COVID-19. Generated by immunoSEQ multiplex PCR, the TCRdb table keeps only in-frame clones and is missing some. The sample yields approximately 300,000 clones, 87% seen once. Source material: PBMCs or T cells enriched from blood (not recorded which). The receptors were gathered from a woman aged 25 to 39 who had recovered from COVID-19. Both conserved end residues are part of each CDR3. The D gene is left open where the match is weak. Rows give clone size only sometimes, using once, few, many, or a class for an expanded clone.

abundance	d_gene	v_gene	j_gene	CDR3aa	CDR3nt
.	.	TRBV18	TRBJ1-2	CASSPAGQAYGYTF	TGTGCCAGCTCACCAGCAGGGCAAGCTTATGGCTACACCTTC
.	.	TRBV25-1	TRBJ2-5	CASSEGVTETQYF	TGTGCCAGCAGCGAGGGGGTAACAGAGACCCAGTACTTC
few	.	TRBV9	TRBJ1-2	CASSAPGGAEGYTF	TGTGCCAGCAGCGCCCCCGGAGGGGCTGAGGGCTACACCTTC
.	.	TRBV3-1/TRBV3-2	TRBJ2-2	CASSQGRGGTGELFF	TGTGCCAGCAGCCAAGGTCGGGGTGGCACCGGGGAGCTGTTTTTT
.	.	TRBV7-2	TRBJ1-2	CASSATVNYGYTF	TGTGCCAGCAGCGCCACAGTAAACTATGGCTACACCTTC
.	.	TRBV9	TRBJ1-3	CASSVGVDTRTGNTIYF	TGTGCCAGCAGCGTAGGGGTAGACACCAGAACTGGAAACACCATATATTTT
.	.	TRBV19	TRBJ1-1	CASSMGHNTEAFF	TGTGCCAGTAGCATGGGCCACAACACTGAAGCTTTCTTT
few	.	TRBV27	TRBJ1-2	CASSLSGGGNYGYTF	TGTGCCAGCAGTTTATCAGGCGGCGGGAACTATGGCTACACCTTC
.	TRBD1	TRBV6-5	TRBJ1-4	CASRPTGAGGEKLFF	TGTGCCAGCAGACCAACAGGGGCGGGGGGTGAAAAACTGTTTTTT
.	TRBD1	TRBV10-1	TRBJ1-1	CASSGDRILQPASMNTEAFF	TGCGCCAGCAGTGGGGACAGAATCCTCCAGCCTGCCTCAATGAACACTGAAGCTTTCTTT
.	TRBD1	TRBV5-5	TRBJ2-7	CASSLYVGTAYEQYF	TGTGCCAGCAGCTTGTACGTCGGGACAGCCTACGAGCAGTACTTC
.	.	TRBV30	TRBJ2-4	CAWSVGKLAKNIQYF	TGTGCCTGGAGTGTCGGGAAACTAGCCAAAAACATTCAGTACTTC
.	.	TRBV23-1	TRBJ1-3	CASSQRQISGDTIYF	TGCGCCAGCAGTCAAAGACAGATCTCTGGAGACACCATATATTTT
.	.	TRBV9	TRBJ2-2	CASSVGSSNAGELFF	TGTGCCAGCAGCGTAGGGTCTAGCAACGCCGGGGAGCTGTTTTTT
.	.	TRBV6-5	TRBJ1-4	CASSKQEKLFF	TGTGCCAGCAGTAAACAGGAAAAACTGTTTTTT
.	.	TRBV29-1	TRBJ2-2	CSVGDVPTRGTGELFF	TGCAGCGTTGGGGATGTTCCCACCCGGGGCACCGGGGAGCTGTTTTTT
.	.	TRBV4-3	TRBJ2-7	CASSSYLRGEQYF	TGCGCCAGCAGCTCCTACCTCCGGGGTGAGCAGTACTTC
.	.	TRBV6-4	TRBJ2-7	CASSDPPIPRWAYEQYF	TGTGCCAGCAGTGATCCCCCCATCCCAAGGTGGGCATACGAGCAGTACTTC
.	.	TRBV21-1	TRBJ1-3	CASSKGQGSGNTIYF	TGTGCCAGCAGCAAGGGACAGGGGTCTGGAAACACCATATATTTT
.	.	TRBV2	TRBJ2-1	CATAEVGQFF	TGTGCCACCGCCGAGGTGGGGCAGTTCTTC
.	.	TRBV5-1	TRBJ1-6	CASSLDSSYNSPLHF	TGCGCCAGCAGCTTGGACAGCTCCTATAATTCACCCCTCCACTTT
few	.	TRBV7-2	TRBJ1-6	CASSKEVIWNSPLHF	TGTGCCAGCAGCAAAGAGGTGATTTGGAATTCACCCCTCCACTTT
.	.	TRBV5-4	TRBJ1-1	CASSLDGDTEAFF	TGTGCCAGCAGCTTGGACGGAGACACTGAAGCTTTCTTT
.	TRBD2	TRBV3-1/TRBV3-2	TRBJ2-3	CASSQGSAGEQYF	TGTGCCAGCAGCCAAGGGAGTGCGGGGGAGCAGTATTTT
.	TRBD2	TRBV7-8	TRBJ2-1	CASLKRAGGPHEQFF	TGTGCCAGCCTCAAACGAGCGGGGGGGCCCCATGAGCAGTTCTTC
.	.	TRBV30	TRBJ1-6	CAWRARQNSPLHF	TGTGCCTGGAGGGCCAGACAGAATTCACCCCTCCACTTT
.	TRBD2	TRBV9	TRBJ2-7	CASSTHGGGLEQYF	TGTGCCAGCAGCACCCATGGGGGGGGACTCGAGCAGTACTTC
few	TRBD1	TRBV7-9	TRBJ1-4	CASSPRQGAPGKLFF	TGTGCCAGCAGCCCGAGACAGGGGGCGCCCGGAAAACTGTTTTTT
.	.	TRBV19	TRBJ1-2	CASSIPLANYGYTF	TGTGCCAGTAGTATACCTCTAGCTAACTATGGCTACACCTTC
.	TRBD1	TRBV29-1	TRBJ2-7	CSVEDTGQGAYEQYF	TGCAGCGTTGAAGATACTGGACAGGGGGCTTACGAGCAGTACTTC
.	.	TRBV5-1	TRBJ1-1	CASSLGPGEGTEAFF	TGCGCCAGCAGCTTAGGGCCAGGGGAGGGCACTGAAGCTTTCTTT
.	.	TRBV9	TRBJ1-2	CASSALYGYTF	TGTGCCAGCAGCGCCCTCTATGGCTACACCTTC
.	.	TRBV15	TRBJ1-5	CATSVKGGGKSNQPQHF	TGTGCCACCAGCGTAAAGGGGGGGGGAAAGAGCAATCAGCCCCAGCATTTT
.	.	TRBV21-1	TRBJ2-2	CASSIPRGQRNTGELFF	TGTGCCAGCAGCATACCAAGGGGACAGAGGAACACCGGGGAGCTGTTTTTT
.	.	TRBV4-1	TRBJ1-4	CASSQGAGRSEKLFF	TGCGCCAGCAGCCAAGGAGCAGGCAGGTCGGAAAAACTGTTTTTT
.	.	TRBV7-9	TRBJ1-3	CASSSTDSGNTIYF	TGTGCCAGCAGCTCGACAGATTCTGGAAACACCATATATTTT
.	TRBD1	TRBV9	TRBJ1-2	CASSVGDRGYYGYTF	TGTGCCAGCAGCGTGGGCGACAGGGGGTACTATGGCTACACCTTC
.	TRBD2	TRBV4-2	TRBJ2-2	CASSQVWTSVGNTGELFF	TGTGCCAGCAGCCAAGTTTGGACTAGCGTAGGGAACACCGGGGAGCTGTTTTTT
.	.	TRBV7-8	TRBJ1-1	CASSLEPQLNTEAFF	TGTGCCAGCAGCTTAGAGCCCCAACTGAACACTGAAGCTTTCTTT
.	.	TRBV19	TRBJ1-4	CASSIATGLREKLFF	TGTGCCAGTAGTATAGCCACAGGGTTACGGGAAAAACTGTTTTTT
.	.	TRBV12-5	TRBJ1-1	CASGRPYGSIDTEAFF	TGTGCTAGTGGCCGTCCATACGGGAGCATCGACACTGAAGCTTTCTTT
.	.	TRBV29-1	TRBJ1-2	CSVTGLGYTF	TGCAGCGTTACAGGGTTGGGCTACACCTTC
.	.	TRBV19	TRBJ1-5	CASAGGVQPQHF	TGTGCCAGTGCCGGGGGGGTTCAGCCCCAGCATTTT
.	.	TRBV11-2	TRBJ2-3	CASTSYTSPTQYF	TGTGCCAGCACCTCCTATACTAGCCCTACGCAGTATTTT
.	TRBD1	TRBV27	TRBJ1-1	CASSIDRGRTEAFF	TGTGCCAGCAGCATCGACAGGGGCCGGACTGAAGCTTTCTTT
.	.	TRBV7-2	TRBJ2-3	CASSVTAGLDTQYF	TGTGCCAGCAGTGTGACAGCGGGTTTAGATACGCAGTATTTT
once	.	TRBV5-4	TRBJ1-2	CASSLNTGKNGYTF	TGTGCCAGCAGCTTGAACACAGGGAAGAATGGCTACACCTTC
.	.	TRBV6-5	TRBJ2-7	CASSYSAETYEQYF	TGTGCCAGCAGTTACTCGGCGGAGACCTACGAGCAGTACTTC
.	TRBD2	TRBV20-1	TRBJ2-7	CSASISSGGAREQYF	TGCAGTGCTAGTATATCTAGCGGGGGGGCTCGAGAGCAGTACTTC
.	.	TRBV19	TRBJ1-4	CASSAPVEKLFF	TGTGCCAGTAGTGCCCCGGTCGAAAAACTGTTTTTT
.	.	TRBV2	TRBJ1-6	CASITAGARSPLHF	TGTGCCAGCATCACGGCGGGGGCACGTTCACCCCTCCACTTT
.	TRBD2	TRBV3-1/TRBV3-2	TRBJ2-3	CASSPGTSGGEGHADTQYF	TGTGCCAGCAGCCCCGGGACTAGCGGGGGGGAGGGTCATGCAGATACGCAGTATTTT
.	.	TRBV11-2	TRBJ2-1	CASSPTPLTYNEQFF	TGTGCCAGCAGCCCGACTCCTCTCACCTACAATGAGCAGTTCTTC